In its sample, the clone carrying this TCR beta chain was seen once. Its antigen is unknown. Sequencing was performed with immunoSEQ multiplex PCR; in TCRdb, only in-frame clones are kept and a portion is missing. The sample carries approximately 76,000 clones, 60% to 85% recorded once. Focal radiation was given together with CTLA-4 blockade (ipilimumab) to patients with chemo-refractory metastatic non-small-cell lung cancer. The CDR3 sequence is 15 residues long. The germline gives CDR1 SEHNR, CDR2 FQNEAQ (reference sequence). The trim removed 3 bases at V and 5 bases at J, leaving 5 bases unmatched. This specimen comes from a study of radiotherapy plus CTLA-4 blockade in lung cancer. General study findings and limits: Best predicting response, reportedly, were early blood T cell clone dynamics, with interferon-beta.

The sequenced sample was peripheral blood, obtained from a patient treated with radiotherapy plus ipilimumab. The sequence came from a human donor with non-small cell lung cancer who had a partial response to radiotherapy plus ipilimumab. Some clones in this sample may be carry-over from other donors' samples. The chain carries TRBV7-9 and TRBJ2-5; 11 bases are shared with TRBD2. The CDR3 here is CASSFSGGAWETQYF. For the CDR3, the DNA is TGTGCCAGCAGCTTTAGCGGGGGGGCCTGGGAGACCCAGTACTTC.